Shown below are 23 T cell receptor beta chains from a single sample sequenced in a study of technical replicates of blood from four donors. This table comes from immunoSEQ multiplex PCR, and its TCRdb copy is limited to in-frame clones, with some not included. The profile covers some 48,000 clones, with more than 95% appearing a single time and 0.39% taken by the ten largest. Source material: T cells isolated from PBMCs. The receptor source for this set is a human donor in good health.

V and J are TRBV5-6 and TRBJ1-5; no definite D call. The CDR3 covers 15 residues. Germline CDR1 is SGHDT and CDR2 is YYEEEE. The V end lost 1 base, the J end lost 2 bases, and 10 bases lay between the germline ends. The CDR3 loop is CASSLREYGNQPQHF. CDR3 coding DNA: TGTGCCAGCAGCTTGCGGGAATACGGCAATCAGCCCCAGCATTTT.

V is TRBV5-1 and J is TRBJ2-7, with 10 positions matching TRBD2. Unmatched junction bases numbered 4, after V lost 0 bases and J lost 4 bases. This CDR3 spans 15 amino acids. Per the germline V gene, CDR1 is SGHRS and CDR2 is YFSETQ. The CDR3 DNA follows: TGCGCCAGCAGCTTGGCCGGGACTAGCGTGTACGAGCAGTACTTC. Translation gives CASSLAGTSVYEQYF. Full variable domain (remainder filled in from reference TRBV5-1 and TRBJ2-7): KAGVTQTPRYLIKTRGQQVTLSCSPISGHRSVSWYQQTPGQGLQFLFEYFSETQRNKGNFPGRFSGRQFSNSRSEMNVSTLELGDSALYLCASSLAGTSVYEQYFGPGTRLTVT.

The V and J genes are TRBV4-3 and TRBJ2-2; tentative D call: TRBD1 (5 bases). Trimming removed 4 bases at V and 0 bases at J, with 9 bases between. There are 15 residues in the CDR3. Germline loops: CDR1 LGHNA, CDR2 YSLEER. The CDR3: CASSRATANTGELFF. CDR3 in DNA: TGCGCCAGCAGCCGAGCGACAGCGAACACCGGGGAGCTGTTTTTT.

The gene calls are TRBV9 and TRBJ2-5; 8 positions match TRBD2. V was pared by 4 bases and J by 1 base, with 9 bases of the junction left unmatched. The V gene's germline CDR1 is SGDLS and CDR2 YYNGEE. CDR3 length equals 16 residues. CDR3 bases: TGTGCCAGCAGCATCTCTAGCGGGTTGGGCCAAGAGACCCAGTACTTC. Its protein product is CASSISSGLGQETQYF.

The V gene is TRBV29-1, the J gene TRBJ1-3, with D hard to call. V lost 5 bases, J lost 2 bases, and 7 bases lay in between. The CDR3 has 12 residues. Germline V gene sequence: CDR1 SQVTM, CDR2 ANQGSEA. CDR3 amino acids: CSVSGAGNTIYF. The CDR3 region has the DNA TGCAGCGTTTCCGGGGCTGGAAACACCATATATTTT.

The V and J genes are TRBV7-9 and TRBJ2-7; 9 bases agree with TRBD1. J lost 6 bases, V lost 4 bases, and 7 bases had no gene match. The CDR3 is 14 amino acids. The germline V gene has CDR1 SEHNR and CDR2 FQNEAQ (reference sequence). The CDR3 protein is CASSSTGGAPEQYF. The DNA for the CDR3 is TGTGCCAGCAGCTCAACAGGGGGCGCCCCCGAGCAGTACTTC.

The chain recombines TRBV4-2 with TRBJ2-1; TRBD2 agrees at 9 bases. Germline assignment: CDR1 LGHNA and CDR2 YNFKEQ. The CDR3 length is 14 residues. The V segment lost 6 bases and the J segment 7 bases; nucleotides outside the gene matches: 7. The CDR3 is CASSLAGVGNEQFF. CDR3 coding DNA: TGTGCCAGCAGTTTAGCGGGAGTTGGGAATGAGCAGTTCTTC.

V is TRBV2 and J is TRBJ1-1; possible D gene TRBD1, 6 bases. Trimming took 7 bases from V and 3 from J, leaving 12 bases between them. The germline V gene encodes CDR1 SNHLY and CDR2 FYNNEI. The CDR3 is 13 amino acids. The CDR3 region is CASTEGVYTEAFF. The DNA for the CDR3 is TGTGCCAGCACCGAGGGGGTGTACACTGAAGCTTTCTTT.

The J gene is TRBJ1-2, the V gene TRBV7-9; 8 bases map to TRBD1. CDR3 length: 16 residues. After removal of 1 base from V and 2 bases from J, the junction contained 6 bases not matched to a gene. The germline V gene has CDR1 SEHNR and CDR2 FQNEAQ (reference sequence). The CDR3 reads CASSLGGDRGNYGYTF. The CDR3 DNA reads TGTGCCAGCAGCTTAGGGGGAGACAGGGGAAACTATGGCTACACCTTC.

The chain has TRBV4-2 and TRBJ2-3; 8 bases fit TRBD1. The germline CDR1 and CDR2 sequences are LGHNA and YNFKEQ. After removal of 1 base from V and 4 bases from J, the junction contained 7 bases not matched to a gene. CDR3 size: 16 residues. The CDR3 is CASSQVRDRLADTQYF. CDR3 coding DNA: TGTGCCAGCAGCCAAGTTAGGGACAGGCTCGCAGATACGCAGTATTTT.

The chain has TRBV27 and TRBJ1-4; 8 bases align to TRBD1. With V trimmed by 2 bases and J by 4 bases, 6 bases remained unmatched. CDR3 length: 16 residues. The germline CDR1 and CDR2 sequences are MNHEY and SMNVEV (reference sequence). The CDR3, as DNA: TGTGCCAGCAGTTTAAGTGGACAGGGTCTTAATGAAAAACTGTTTTTT. Its translation is CASSLSGQGLNEKLFF.

The gene calls are TRBV6-5 and TRBJ1-2; a weak D match, TRBD1 (5 bases). Per germline, CDR1 MNHEY and CDR2 SVGAGI. There are 12 residues in the CDR3. V was shortened by 6 bases and J by 8 bases, with 13 bases between the two germline ends. Written as DNA, the CDR3 is TGTGCCAGCAGCTACGGGGCGTCAGGCTACACCTTC. It specifies CASSYGASGYTF.

The J gene is TRBJ1-2, the V gene TRBV7-9, with 8 positions matching TRBD1. Germline-derived CDR1 and CDR2 are SEHNR and FQNEAQ (reference sequence). The V segment lost 1 base and the J segment 4 bases; nucleotides outside the gene matches: 5. The CDR3 has 15 amino acids. CDR3 nucleotides: TGTGCCAGCAGCTTAGTGGGACAGGAGGCCTATGGCTACACCTTC. This encodes CASSLVGQEAYGYTF.

J is TRBJ1-2 and V is TRBV7-2; 11 bases align to TRBD1. J was trimmed by 7 bases and V by 5 bases; bases with no gene match: 9. This CDR3 is built from 15 residues. Germline-derived CDR1 and CDR2 are SGHTA and FQGNSA. The CDR3 loop reads CASSARDRGSSGYTF. The CDR3 DNA reads TGTGCCAGCAGCGCCCGGGACAGGGGGAGCAGTGGCTACACCTTC.

The chain has TRBV10-1 and TRBJ2-3; the match to TRBD2 covers 11 bases. V was clipped by 1 base and J by 6 bases; unmatched bases: 6. This CDR3 spans 16 amino acids. The germline CDR1 and CDR2 sequences are WNHNN and SYGVQD (reference sequence). The CDR3 DNA reads as TGCGCCAGCAGTGAGTTACTAGCGGGAGAGTTGGATACGCAGTATTTT. Residues: CASSELLAGELDTQYF.

The V and J genes are TRBV29-1 and TRBJ2-7; D is undetermined. The V and J ends lost 0 bases and 0 bases respectively, with 15 bases between them. Germline values: CDR1 SQVTM, CDR2 ANQGSEA. The CDR3 runs to 16 residues. The CDR3 nucleotides are TGCAGCGTTGAAGATCTTCGCGGCCTGAGCTCCTACGAGCAGTACTTC. Its translation: CSVEDLRGLSSYEQYF.

J is TRBJ2-3 and V is TRBV4-3; possibly TRBD2 for D (6 bases). Trimming took 0 bases from V and 1 from J, leaving 14 bases between them. The CDR3 is 17 residues long. Germline loops: CDR1 LGHNA, CDR2 YSLEER. The CDR3 nucleotides are TGCGCCAGCAGCCAAGATTTGGAGGGGTCGGGCACAGATACGCAGTATTTT. This codes for CASSQDLEGSGTDTQYF.

The V gene is TRBV4-2, the J gene TRBJ1-4; 8 bases align to TRBD1. Germline V gene lookup returns CDR1 LGHNA and CDR2 YNFKEQ. The CDR3 covers 14 residues. V trimming: 4 bases; J trimming: 4 bases; junction bases outside the gene matches: 2. The CDR3 reads CASSRTGYNEKLFF. CDR3 DNA: TGTGCCAGCAGCCGGACAGGGTATAATGAAAAACTGTTTTTT.

V and J are TRBV5-6 and TRBJ1-1; a possible D gene is TRBD1 (5 bases). CDR3 size: 15 residues. Per germline, CDR1 SGHDT and CDR2 YYEEEE. The ends were cut back, 4 bases at V and 3 bases at J, with 16 bases in the middle. In nucleotides, the CDR3 is TGTGCCAGCAGCCCCAACTCCGGGGGTTACACTGAAGCTTTCTTT. As protein: CASSPNSGGYTEAFF.

V gene TRBV5-1 combines with J gene TRBJ1-1; 10 bases fit TRBD1. Germline assignment: CDR1 SGHRS and CDR2 YFSETQ. Trimming at V came to 4 bases and at J to 11 bases, leaving 5 bases not matched to a gene. This CDR3 has 12 amino acids. Here the CDR3 reads CASSLDRGLAFF. The CDR3 nucleotides are TGCGCCAGCAGCCTCGACAGGGGGCTCGCTTTCTTT.

The J gene is TRBJ2-1, the V gene TRBV5-6; D might be TRBD1 (7 bases). Germline values: CDR1 SGHDT, CDR2 YYEEEE. The V gene lost 6 bases and the J gene lost 6 bases, with 19 bases spanning the gap. CDR3 length: 15 amino acids. CDR3 sequence: CASTRRRDSANEQFF. The CDR3, as DNA: TGTGCCAGCACTCGTAGGAGGGACAGCGCCAATGAGCAGTTCTTC.

This clone is a singleton in its sample. The gene calls are TRBV5-1 and TRBJ2-1, with 9 nucleotides matching TRBD2. CDR1 is SGHRS and CDR2 is YFSETQ in the germline V gene. V shed 2 bases, J shed 4 bases, and the junction held 4 bases outside the gene matches. This CDR3 contains 15 residues. The CDR3 loop is CASSFSGRDYNEQFF. CDR3 nucleotides: TGCGCCAGCAGCTTTAGCGGGAGAGATTACAATGAGCAGTTCTTC.

This clone was found once. The junction and the germline gene differ at one end; a read error may be behind it. The V call is TRBV19, the J call TRBJ2-2; 9 bases line up with TRBD1. Germline loops: CDR1 LNHDA, CDR2 SQIVND (reference sequence). The CDR3 has 18 amino acids. The CDR3 reads CASSLTGTGITKTGELFF. The CDR3 nucleotides read TGTGCCAGTAGTTTAACCGGGACAGGGATCACGAAGACCGGGGAGCTGTTTTTT.